Below are 16 T cell receptor beta chains sequenced from a single sample in a study of CD8+CD57+ T cells in acquired aplastic anemia. Genomic DNA provided the template from which TCR beta VDJ and CDR3 profiles were obtained. Via MiXCR, TCRdb re-called the reads, giving one row per CDR3 protein. The repertoire holds roughly 130,000 distinct CDR3 sequences, with 48% as singletons. The sequenced sample consisted of sorted CD4+, CD8+, or CD8+CD57+ T cells (not recorded which) from PBMCs. These receptors came from a human donor in good health, serving as a control.

In its sample, this clonotype was seen many times. The chain recombines TRBV30 with TRBJ2-5, with D unresolved. This CDR3 has 11 amino acids. From germline, CDR1 is GTSNPN and CDR2 SVGIG (reference sequence). V lost 0 bases and J 2 bases, leaving 1 base between the germline ends. The CDR3 reads CAWSVQETQYF. The CDR3 region has the DNA TGTGCCTGGAGTGTACAAGAGACCCAGTACTTC.

This clonotype was recorded only once. The chain recombines TRBV20-1 with TRBJ2-7; D unresolved. CDR3 length: 13 residues. The germline CDR1 and CDR2 sequences are DFQATT and SNEGSKA (reference sequence). Trimming removed 2 bases at V and 0 bases at J, with 8 bases between. This CDR3 is CSARTSYSYEQYF. The CDR3 DNA reads as TGCAGTGCTAGAACCAGCTACTCCTACGAGCAGTACTTC.

This chain connects TRBV15 to TRBJ2-1; 10 bases are shared with TRBD2. This CDR3 contains 19 residues. The V gene's germline CDR1 is LNHNV and CDR2 YYDKDF (reference sequence). V shed 0 bases, J shed 1 base, and the junction held 9 bases outside the gene matches. CDR3 DNA sequence: TGTGCCACCAGCAGAGAACTAGCGGGGACAGGTAGTTCCTACAATGAGCAGTTCTTC. Translation gives CATSRELAGTGSSYNEQFF.

This chain uses TRBV4-2 with TRBJ2-1; the match to TRBD2 covers 16 bases. Trimming removed 4 bases from V and 8 bases from J; junction bases left unmatched: 8. This CDR3 comprises 17 residues. CDR1 and CDR2 (germline): LGHNA, YNFKEQ. The CDR3 DNA reads as TGTGCCAGCAGCCGCCTCGGGACTAGCGGGGGGGCACATGAGCAGTTCTTC. Amino acid sequence: CASSRLGTSGGAHEQFF.

This clonotype showed up just a few times. This chain connects TRBV29-1 to TRBJ2-1; 11 bases agree with TRBD2. CDR1 and CDR2 (germline): SQVTM, ANQGSEA. V trimming: 8 bases; J trimming: 8 bases; junction bases outside the gene matches: 11. There are 14 residues in the CDR3. CDR3 nucleotides: TGCAGCCTACGGGGTAGCGGGAGGGTAGATGAGCAGTTCTTC. Translated, it gives CSLRGSGRVDEQFF.

A remark on this clonotype: This may come from a read error, since a much larger clone is one base off. V gene TRBV27 combines with J gene TRBJ1-5; D perhaps matches TRBD1 (6 bases). Germline CDR1 and CDR2: MNHEY and SMNVEV (reference sequence). The CDR3 spans 17 residues. V shed 8 bases and J shed 0 bases, with 20 bases lying between them. The CDR3 nucleotides read TGTGCCAGCGGTATTTCGGGGGCCTCGCATAGCAATCAGCCCCAGCATTTT. As protein: CASGISGASHSNQPQHF.

This clonotype has more than one count but fewer than ten. The chain employs TRBV25-1 and TRBJ1-3; D gene uncertain. The V gene lost 1 base and the J gene lost 0 bases, with 7 bases spanning the gap. CDR1 MGHDK and CDR2 SYGVNS come from the germline V gene. The CDR3 runs 15 residues. CDR3 sequence reads: CASSESRFSGNTIYF. CDR3 nucleotides: TGTGCCAGCAGTGAATCCAGGTTCTCTGGAAACACCATATATTTT.

This clonotype was counted a few times. The chain has TRBV19 and TRBJ1-1, with D unclear. The V end lost 6 bases, the J end lost 1 base, and 15 bases lay between the germline ends. Germline V lookup: CDR1 LNHDA, CDR2 SQIVND (reference sequence). The length of the CDR3 is 15 residues. The CDR3 DNA reads as TGTGCCAGTAGGGCCCCGACTTTAGGGAACACTGAAGCTTTCTTT. It yields the protein CASRAPTLGNTEAFF. Using reference TRBV19 and TRBJ1-1 for the parts outside the CDR3, the full variable domain is DGGITQSPKYLFRKEGQNVTLSCEQNLNHDAMYWYRQDPGQGLRLIYYSQIVNDFQKGDIAEGYSVSREKKESFPLTVTSAQKNPTAFYLCASRAPTLGNTEAFFGQGTRLTVV.

This clonotype was seen many times. This chain links TRBV19 with TRBJ1-1; D remains ambiguous. From germline, CDR1 is LNHDA and CDR2 SQIVND (reference sequence). The V gene lost 6 bases and the J gene lost 0 bases, with 5 bases spanning the gap. The CDR3 runs to 12 residues. CDR3 sequence reads: CASSLMNTEAFF. The CDR3 DNA follows: TGTGCCAGTAGCTTAATGAACACTGAAGCTTTCTTT.

This rearrangement joins TRBV7-9 to TRBJ2-7, with 7 bases fitting TRBD2. CDR1 and CDR2 (germline): SEHNR, FQNEAQ (reference sequence). After removal of 2 bases from V and 3 bases from J, the junction contained 1 base not matched to a gene. The CDR3 totals 13 residues. The CDR3 loop reads CASSLRGDYEQYF. CDR3 nucleotides: TGTGCCAGCAGCTTACGGGGGGACTACGAGCAGTACTTC.

V is TRBV11-2 and J is TRBJ2-1; TRBD2 agrees at 7 bases. The CDR3 totals 17 residues. Germline V gene sequence: CDR1 SGHAT, CDR2 FQNNGV. V was pared by 1 base and J by 2 bases, with 8 bases of the junction left unmatched. The CDR3, as DNA: TGTGCCAGCAGCTTAGGGGAACTAGCGATTACCTACAATGAGCAGTTCTTC. Translating it yields CASSLGELAITYNEQFF.

For the CDR3, the DNA is TGCAGCGCCTCTACATCGCTGGGGAACAATCAGCCCCAGCATTTT. It translates to CSASTSLGNNQPQHF. The chain is built from TRBV29-1 and TRBJ1-5; no reliable D call. Trimming shortened V by 7 bases and J by 3 bases, and 19 bases separated the two germline ends. This CDR3 has 15 amino acids. Looked up from germline, CDR1 is SQVTM and CDR2 is ANQGSEA.

The V gene is TRBV2, the J gene TRBJ2-1, with D perhaps TRBD1 or TRBD2 (5 bases each). The germline V gene has CDR1 SNHLY and CDR2 FYNNEI. Trimming removed 9 bases at V and 2 bases at J, with 5 bases between. This CDR3 is built from 11 residues. The CDR3 region is CARGPYNEQFF. In DNA form, the CDR3 reads TGTGCCAGGGGACCCTACAATGAGCAGTTCTTC.

The sample holds many counts of this clonotype. This chain connects TRBV2 to TRBJ1-5, with 7 bases identical to TRBD1. The CDR3 consists of 15 residues. Per the germline V gene, CDR1 is SNHLY and CDR2 is FYNNEI. V shed 6 bases and J 0 bases; nucleotides not matched to a gene: 5. CDR3 protein: CASRGDRVSNQPQHF. Written as DNA, the CDR3 is TGTGCCAGCAGGGGAGACAGGGTTAGCAATCAGCCCCAGCATTTT.

This clonotype was observed once. The chain couples TRBV7-9 to TRBJ2-1; D uncertain. The CDR3 runs to 13 residues. V dropped 5 bases and J dropped 4 bases, with 9 bases sitting between them. The germline V gene encodes CDR1 SEHNR and CDR2 FQNEAQ (reference sequence). Here the CDR3 DNA reads TGTGCCAGCAGCGTCCGGTGGTACAATGAGCAGTTCTTC. It specifies CASSVRWYNEQFF.

The V gene is TRBV20-1, the J gene TRBJ1-2, with D tentatively TRBD1 (5 bases). This CDR3 has 13 residues. CDR1 is DFQATT, CDR2 SNEGSKA, per germline (reference sequence). Deletions cut 1 base from V and 8 bases from J, with 14 bases between. CDR3 protein: CSARGRGLEGYTF. The CDR3 coding sequence is TGCAGTGCTAGAGGCCGGGGACTTGAGGGCTACACCTTC.